The next 27 T cell receptor beta chains were all read from a single sample in a study of naive CD8 T cells in extremely preterm neonates. Findings and limits, study-wide: Compared with older groups, preterm CDR3s were shorter, with fewer N additions and less trimming.

Antigens for these TCRs are unknown. Extremely preterm deliveries at 23-27 weeks of gestation provided the preterm samples. Only in-frame clones appear in the TCRdb table, and some are missing; sequencing was by immunoSEQ multiplex PCR. The sample lists 21,000 or so clones; around 88% were seen once. The sequenced sample consisted of naive CD8+ T cells from cord blood. The receptors come from a boy who was born preterm.

The rearrangement uses TRBV19 and TRBJ2-3, with 7 bases identical to TRBD1. The germline V gene encodes CDR1 LNHDA and CDR2 SQIVND (reference sequence). Trimming removed 6 bases from V and 6 bases from J; junction bases left unmatched: 6. The CDR3 is 13 amino acids. The CDR3 loop is CASRRQGGDTQYF. The CDR3 DNA is TGTGCCAGTAGGCGACAGGGTGGGGATACGCAGTATTTT.

The chain employs TRBV5-1 and TRBJ2-7; 10 bases line up with TRBD2. The ends lost 0 bases at V and 3 bases at J; junction bases unmatched: 6. The CDR3 is made up of 16 amino acids. Per the germline V gene, CDR1 is SGHRS and CDR2 is YFSETQ. The CDR3 DNA follows: TGCGCCAGCAGCTTGGGACCCGAGCGGGGGGGCTACGAGCAGTACTTC. Its translation: CASSLGPERGGYEQYF.

This clone has a single count. The V gene is TRBV4-1, the J gene TRBJ1-1; D not resolved. CDR1 and CDR2 (germline): MGHRA, YSYEKL. The CDR3 is 13 residues long. Deletions cut 1 base from V and 3 bases from J, with 6 bases between. The chain's CDR3 is CASSQGGYTEAFF. The CDR3 coding sequence is TGCGCCAGCAGCCAAGGAGGGTACACTGAAGCTTTCTTT.

The V gene is TRBV11-3, the J gene TRBJ1-2; 9 nucleotides align to TRBD1. This CDR3 has 13 residues. Germline V gene sequence: CDR1 SGHNT, CDR2 YENEEA. Trimming removed 1 base from V and 6 bases from J; junction bases left unmatched: 0. This CDR3 is CASSLGTGDGYTF. CDR3 sequence (DNA): TGTGCCAGCAGCTTAGGGACAGGGGATGGCTACACCTTC.

The chain recombines TRBV9 with TRBJ1-1; D is uncertain. The CDR3 has 12 residues. In germline, CDR1 is SGDLS, CDR2 YYNGEE. Trimming took 3 bases from V and 1 from J, leaving 4 bases between them. The CDR3 is CASSGGNTEAFF. CDR3 nucleotides: TGTGCCAGCAGCGGGGGGAACACTGAAGCTTTCTTT.

The chain employs TRBV7-3 and TRBJ2-2; possibly TRBD2 for D (5 bases). Germline loops: CDR1 SGHTA, CDR2 FQGTGA. V lost 1 base to trimming and J lost 4 bases, with 10 bases between them. This CDR3 comprises 15 residues. CDR3 bases: TGTGCCAGCAGCTTAAGCGGCGGGTCCACCGGGGAGCTGTTTTTT. This codes for CASSLSGGSTGELFF.

The gene calls are TRBV1 and TRBJ1-5; the D call TRBD1 from the table was never checked on the DNA. TRBV1 corresponds to a pseudogene. This CDR3 has 14 amino acids. The CDR3, as DNA: TGCACCAGCAGCCAAGACAGGGGCAATCAGCCCCAGCATTTT. Amino acids: CTSSQDRGNQPQHF.

This chain uses TRBV5-6 with TRBJ2-7, with D uncertain. This CDR3 has 13 amino acids. With 0 bases removed from V and 0 bases from J, the gap between germline ends came to 4 bases. From germline, CDR1 is SGHDT and CDR2 YYEEEE. CDR3 sequence reads: CASSLDNSYEQYF. The CDR3 DNA sequence: TGTGCCAGCAGCTTGGACAACTCCTACGAGCAGTACTTC.

The V and J genes are TRBV4-1 and TRBJ1-1, with D perhaps TRBD1 (6 bases). This CDR3 has 13 residues. Germline V gene data show CDR1 as MGHRA and CDR2 as YSYEKL. Trimming took 6 bases from V and 3 from J, leaving 11 bases between them. CDR3 region: CASSSTGYTEAFF. The CDR3, as DNA: TGCGCCAGCAGTTCAACAGGGTACACTGAAGCTTTCTTT.

V gene TRBV9 combines with J gene TRBJ2-5; TRBD1 might be the D (6 bases). The CDR3 is 13 residues long. CDR1 is SGDLS, CDR2 YYNGEE, per germline. The V end lost 0 bases, the J end lost 3 bases, and 6 bases lay between the germline ends. This chain's CDR3 is CASSVDREETQYF. The CDR3 region has the DNA TGTGCCAGCAGCGTAGACAGGGAAGAGACCCAGTACTTC.

The chain recombines TRBV11-2 with TRBJ2-5; TRBD2 matches at 10 bases. The CDR3 spans 12 residues. CDR1 SGHAT and CDR2 FQNNGV come from the germline V gene. The trim removed 6 bases at V and 5 bases at J, leaving 0 bases unmatched. The CDR3 bases are TGTGCCAGCAGGACTAGCGGGGAGACCCAGTACTTC. Its translation is CASRTSGETQYF.

The chain has TRBV6-5 and TRBJ1-4, with D uncertain. The V end was cut by 3 bases, the J end by 4 bases, with 0 bases between. CDR1 and CDR2 (germline): MNHEY, SVGAGI. This CDR3 region has 11 residues. In DNA form, the CDR3 reads TGTGCCAGCAGTTATAATGAAAAACTGTTTTTT. Protein product: CASSYNEKLFF.

This chain joins TRBV9 and TRBJ2-1; D could derive from TRBD1 or TRBD2 (6 bases each). This CDR3 is 15 amino acids long. Germline CDR1 reads SGDLS; CDR2 reads YYNGEE. V was shortened by 0 bases and J by 2 bases, with 9 bases between the two germline ends. This CDR3 is CASSVVGGPYNEQFF. DNA for the CDR3: TGTGCCAGCAGCGTAGTGGGGGGCCCCTACAATGAGCAGTTCTTC.

With respect to this clone: Different DNA sequences within this sample yield the same CDR3. This rearrangement joins TRBV6-6 to TRBJ2-3; D unclear. Trimming stripped 3 bases from V and 1 base from J, with 5 bases between. Germline values: CDR1 MNHNY, CDR2 SVGAGI (reference sequence). The CDR3 totals 13 residues. CDR3 nucleotides: TGTGCCAGCAGTTATAGGGGCACAGATACGCAGTATTTT. Translated, it gives CASSYRGTDTQYF.

This chain joins TRBV27 and TRBJ1-2, with D maybe TRBD1 (5 bases). The CDR3 covers 13 residues. Trimming removed 3 bases from V and 7 bases from J, with 12 bases in between. Germline V gives CDR1 MNHEY, CDR2 SMNVEV (reference sequence). This CDR3 reads CASSFGREFGYTF. The CDR3 DNA reads TGTGCCAGCAGTTTCGGCAGGGAGTTTGGCTACACCTTC.

The chain joins TRBV5-1 to TRBJ2-7; 15 bases map to TRBD2. The ends lost 0 bases at V and 6 bases at J; junction bases unmatched: 1. The CDR3 contains 15 residues. Germline V lookup: CDR1 SGHRS, CDR2 YFSETQ. CDR3 DNA: TGCGCCAGCAGCTTGGGGACTAGCGGGGGGGCCGAGCAGTACTTC. Its translation: CASSLGTSGGAEQYF.

The chain joins TRBV4-1 to TRBJ2-3, with a weak D call TRBD2 (7 bases). V shed 1 base and J shed 4 bases, with 9 bases lying between them. The CDR3 is 14 amino acids. Germline loops: CDR1 MGHRA, CDR2 YSYEKL. Here the CDR3 DNA reads TGCGCCAGCAGCCAAGCGGGGGGCCCAGATACGCAGTATTTT. Translating gives CASSQAGGPDTQYF.

The chain combines TRBV2 with TRBJ2-1; D gene uncertain. The V and J ends lost 11 bases and 0 bases respectively, with 2 bases between them. CDR1 is SNHLY, CDR2 FYNNEI, per germline. The CDR3 runs to 10 residues. DNA of the CDR3: TGTGCCGACTCCTACAATGAGCAGTTCTTC. As protein: CADSYNEQFF.

The chain joins TRBV19 to TRBJ1-1; D call uncertain. The CDR3 consists of 12 residues. Deletions cut 1 base from V and 4 bases from J, with 4 bases between. Germline V CDR1 and CDR2: LNHDA, SQIVND (reference sequence). CDR3 sequence reads: CASSIAATEAFF. The CDR3 nucleotides are TGTGCCAGTAGTATAGCCGCCACTGAAGCTTTCTTT.

This CDR3 reads CASSGYTF. In DNA form, the CDR3 reads TGTGCCAGCAGTGGCTACACCTTC. The chain uses TRBV6-6 and TRBJ1-2; D is undetermined. Per the germline V gene, CDR1 is MNHNY and CDR2 is SVGAGI (reference sequence). V lost 5 bases to trimming and J lost 8 bases, with 0 bases between them. CDR3 length: 8 amino acids.

V gene TRBV11-3 combines with J gene TRBJ1-2; no reliable D call. Trimming cost V 0 bases and J 0 bases, with 2 bases left between them. The CDR3 is made up of 13 amino acids. CDR1 and CDR2 from the germline V gene are SGHNT and YENEEA. The DNA for the CDR3 is TGTGCCAGCAGCTTAGACACTAACTATGGCTACACCTTC. Translating it yields CASSLDTNYGYTF.

V is TRBV10-3 and J is TRBJ1-1; D is perhaps TRBD1 (6 bases). Germline V gene data show CDR1 as ENHRY and CDR2 as SYGVKD. Trimming pared 2 bases from V and 3 bases from J, leaving 13 bases between. CDR3 length equals 15 residues. This chain's CDR3 is CAISEDWTVDTEAFF. CDR3 nucleotide sequence: TGTGCCATCAGTGAGGATTGGACAGTGGACACTGAAGCTTTCTTT.

The chain uses TRBV2 and TRBJ2-7; a weak D match, TRBD1 (6 bases). The ends were cut back, 3 bases at V and 7 bases at J, with 10 bases in the middle. This CDR3 has 12 amino acids. Germline CDR1 and CDR2: SNHLY and FYNNEI. This chain's CDR3 is CASSDPDREQYF. The DNA for the CDR3 is TGTGCCAGCAGTGACCCTGACAGGGAGCAGTACTTC.

The chain combines TRBV7-3 with TRBJ2-3; D is possibly TRBD1 (6 bases). With 5 bases removed from V and 1 base from J, the gap between germline ends came to 13 bases. The CDR3 spans 15 residues. Germline lookup yields CDR1 SGHTA and CDR2 FQGTGA. CDR3 sequence: CASSLGGFGTDTQYF. CDR3 nucleotide sequence: TGTGCCAGCAGCCTAGGGGGTTTTGGCACAGATACGCAGTATTTT.

V is TRBV7-9 and J is TRBJ1-6; tentatively, D is TRBD1 (5 bases). The V and J ends lost 1 base and 9 bases respectively, with 7 bases between them. This CDR3 is 13 amino acids long. The germline gives CDR1 SEHNR, CDR2 FQNEAQ (reference sequence). Written as DNA, the CDR3 is TGTGCCAGCAGCTTAGGAACAGGTTCACCCCTCCACTTT. It translates to CASSLGTGSPLHF.

CDR3 coding DNA: TGTGCCAGCAGCCAACAGGGATATAGCAATCAGCCCCAGCATTTT. Amino acids: CASSQQGYSNQPQHF. This chain joins TRBV4-2 and TRBJ1-5; weak D call: TRBD1 (5 bases). Per germline, CDR1 LGHNA and CDR2 YNFKEQ. This CDR3 spans 15 amino acids. Trimming took 2 bases from V and 0 from J, leaving 8 bases between them.

The chain is built from TRBV6-6 and TRBJ1-2; D is unclear. Trimming took off 6 bases at V and 2 bases at J, with 7 bases between the two ends. This CDR3 has 12 amino acids. Per germline, CDR1 MNHNY and CDR2 SVGAGI (reference sequence). Here the CDR3 DNA reads TGTGCCAGCAGCTCCAACAACTATGGCTACACCTTC. Protein product: CASSSNNYGYTF.